This TCR beta chain was profiled in a study of blood T cell repertoires in COVID-19 (dated by TCRdb to 2018 to 2020). Context from the whole study: Samples from collaborators originated in the United States, Italy and Spain and spanned both the acute and convalescent phases of COVID-19. Samples came from the ongoing ImmuneRACE study (first 160 participants) plus 1,254 subjects from 6 global collaborators. Sample metadata almost always included a de-identified subject ID, COVID-19 status, age in years and sex. The material from the prospective study consisted of cDNA or gDNA derived from T cells, B-cell-depleted T cells, or PBMCs. Where HLA class I and class II types were available, the types were taken from metadata supplied by the sample provider, not from assay-based typing. Subjects who had been exposed to COVID-19, were actively infected with it, or had recovered from it provided the deeply sampled blood TCRbeta repertoires that made up the dataset. A freely available public database, intended as a resource for researchers studying the immune response to SARS-CoV-2, is where the repertoires were released. Broader findings and caveats from the paper: Clinical and demographic metadata were provided uncurated, with the amount varying by source and participant.

TCRbeta CDR3 regions were amplified from genomic DNA by means of the immunoSEQ Assay, a bias-controlled multiplex PCR. As for how the authors treated the data: Within the assay, amplification of reference gene primers was used to estimate how many nucleated cells each sample contained. Sequence reads were collapsed and filtered to measure the absolute abundance of every unique TCRbeta CDR3 rearrangement. For each sample, productive Simpson clonality was calculated by taking the square root of Simpson's diversity index across productive rearrangements. In TCRdb, the immuneACCESS table is reduced to in-frame sequences with V and J assigned. These tables do not hold every clone; where another copy was compared, an unresolved V gene accounts for under half, and the others remain unexplained. V and J calls and clone size are given by that table; D and trimming were obtained from the DNA. Within this sample are about 170,000 clones, with roughly 88% of them counted one time only. About 5% of the sample lies in the top ten.

The count of this clone is one. Its antigen has not been determined. No base qualities exist here, and no much larger clone lies one base off it. In Seattle, one collaborating source enrolled patients while the infection was active and tracked those patients longitudinally over the course of disease. Each collaborating institution followed its own protocols to collect whole blood in K2EDTA tubes. For TCRbeta analysis, collaborator samples were shipped as frozen whole blood, as isolated PBMCs, or as DNA extracted from either sample type. Counted from cysteine to phenylalanine, this CDR3 has 13 amino acids. The kept DNA is CDR3 alone, 39 bases in frame from the first base. The germline V gene encodes CDR1 LNHDA and CDR2 SQIVND (reference sequence). V was cut back by 7 bases and J by 0 bases, leaving a gap of 9 bases between them.

Sequencing input: peripheral blood. The rearranged segments are TRBV19 and TRBJ1-1, with a weak D call of TRBD1 (5 bases match). The TCR sequence derives from a young man with COVID-19, enrolled during active disease. In nucleotide form, the sequence is TGTGCCAGTACTCGACAGTTGAACACTGAAGCTTTCTTT. It codes for CASTRQLNTEAFF.